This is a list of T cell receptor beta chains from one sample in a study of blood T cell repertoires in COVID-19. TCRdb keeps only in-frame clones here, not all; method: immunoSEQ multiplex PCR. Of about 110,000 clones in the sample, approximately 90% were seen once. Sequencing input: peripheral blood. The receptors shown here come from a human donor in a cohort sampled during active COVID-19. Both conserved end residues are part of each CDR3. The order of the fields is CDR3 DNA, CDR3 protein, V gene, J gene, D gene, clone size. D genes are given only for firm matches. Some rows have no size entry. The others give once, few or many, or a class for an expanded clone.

TGTGCCAGCAGCGCGACAGGGGTTCCCAGATACGAGCAGTACTTC,CASSATGVPRYEQYF,TRBV3-1/TRBV3-2,TRBJ2-7,TRBD1,NA
TGTGCCAGCAGCGTAGTAACAGGGTGGTCTGAGACCCAGTACTTC,CASSVVTGWSETQYF,TRBV9,TRBJ2-5,NA,NA
TGTGCCAGCAGTTTATGGGGGCGCAGCAATCAGCCCCAGCATTTT,CASSLWGRSNQPQHF,TRBV27,TRBJ1-5,NA,NA
TGTGCCAGCAGTGAGCAACAGAACACTGAAGCTTTCTTT,CASSEQQNTEAFF,TRBV2,TRBJ1-1,NA,NA
TGTGCCAGCTCCCTTTCCTCTGGGGCCAACGTCCTGACTTTC,CASSLSSGANVLTF,TRBV7-9,TRBJ2-6,NA,NA
TGTGCCAGTAGTGCGACTCAAACCAAGAACACCGGGGAGCTGTTTTTT,CASSATQTKNTGELFF,TRBV19,TRBJ2-2,NA,NA
TGTGCCAGCGCAGGGGGGAGCTCCTACGAGCAGTACTTC,CASAGGSSYEQYF,TRBV6-6,TRBJ2-7,NA,once
TGTGCTAGTGGTTTGACAGCCTATCAGCCCCAGCATTTT,CASGLTAYQPQHF,TRBV12-5,TRBJ1-5,NA,NA
TGTGCCAGCAGCCAAGATCGTGGGACAGGGGGTGAAAAACTGTTTTTT,CASSQDRGTGGEKLFF,TRBV4-2,TRBJ1-4,TRBD1,NA
TGTGCCAGCAGCTTAGACCGGGACAGCTCCGAGCAGTACTTC,CASSLDRDSSEQYF,TRBV7-9,TRBJ2-7,TRBD1,NA
TGTGCCAGCAGGAAGGACAGCCAAGAGACCCAGTACTTC,CASRKDSQETQYF,TRBV28,TRBJ2-5,NA,NA
TGTGCCAGTAGTAACCCGGGACTAGGAGCCAAAAACATTCAGTACTTC,CASSNPGLGAKNIQYF,TRBV19,TRBJ2-4,TRBD2,once
TGTGCCAGCGGACAGTACTGGGAGCAGTTCTTC,CASGQYWEQFF,TRBV6-5,TRBJ2-1,NA,NA
TGTGCCAGCAGTGAAGAGACAGACGGGTCTCAGCCCCAGCATTTT,CASSEETDGSQPQHF,TRBV2,TRBJ1-5,NA,NA
TGTGCCAGCACCTCAAGGACAGGGAGCAATCAGCCCCAGCATTTT,CASTSRTGSNQPQHF,TRBV6-6,TRBJ1-5,TRBD1,NA
TGTGCCAGCAGTGACTCGATTGCCGGGACAGGGGGCGACTACGAGCAGTACTTC,CASSDSIAGTGGDYEQYF,TRBV6-4,TRBJ2-7,TRBD1,once
TGTGCCAGCAGACCCCGGGGGGGGTCCTACAATGAGCAGTTCTTC,CASRPRGGSYNEQFF,TRBV6-5,TRBJ2-1,TRBD2,NA
TGTGCCAGCGGAACTAGCGGGGCCTCGTTGCGGGAGACCCAGTACTTC,CASGTSGASLRETQYF,TRBV7-8,TRBJ2-5,TRBD2,NA
TGTGCCAGCAGCTTACTCCCTCGAGGGACTGAAGCTTTCTTT,CASSLLPRGTEAFF,TRBV7-3,TRBJ1-1,NA,NA
TGTGCCAGCAGTGCTACCGGGACAGGGTCTGATGGCTACACCTTC,CASSATGTGSDGYTF,TRBV25-1,TRBJ1-2,TRBD1,NA
TGTGCCACCACTCCTCCGAATCGGGGAGAGGGGGTCACTGAAGCTTTCTTT,CATTPPNRGEGVTEAFF,TRBV24-1,TRBJ1-1,NA,NA
TGTGCCAGCAGTTCGGTACAGTCCCCCTCAACCCTCCACTTT,CASSSVQSPSTLHF,TRBV25-1,TRBJ1-6,NA,NA
TGTGCCAGCTCGACACAGGGTTGGGGCACCGGGGAGCTGTTTTTT,CASSTQGWGTGELFF,TRBV18,TRBJ2-2,NA,once
TGTGCCTGGAGTCCGGGACAGGCTACCACAGATACGCAGTATTTT,CAWSPGQATTDTQYF,TRBV30,TRBJ2-3,TRBD1,few
TGTGCCAGCACCCAGGAAGGGGGCGGGGAGCTGTTTTTT,CASTQEGGGELFF,TRBV2,TRBJ2-2,NA,NA
TGCGCCAGCAGCTTCGACAGGAACACCGGGGAGCTGTTTTTT,CASSFDRNTGELFF,TRBV5-1,TRBJ2-2,NA,once
TGTGCCTGGAGTGGGTCCCTAGCGGGGTTTACAGATACGCAGTATTTT,CAWSGSLAGFTDTQYF,TRBV30,TRBJ2-3,TRBD2,NA